This passage covers 21 T cell receptor beta chains from one sample sequenced in a study of cytomegalovirus exposure and HLA in healthy donors. The study ran its PCR with 60 Vbeta and 13 Jbeta primers. TCRdb's table, derived via immunoSEQ multiplex PCR, lists solely in-frame clones and lacks some. The sample lists 100,000 to 150,000 clones; roughly four fifths were seen once. Material: PBMCs. The receptors here all came from a girl aged 2 to 9 in good health and CMV-seronegative.

V gene TRBV7-9 combines with J gene TRBJ2-7, with 10 bases identical to TRBD2. After removal of 5 bases from V and 3 bases from J, the junction contained 4 bases not matched to a gene. CDR3 length: 14 amino acids. Germline lookup yields CDR1 SEHNR and CDR2 FQNEAQ (reference sequence). The CDR3 is CASSPAGGLYEQYF. The CDR3 region has the DNA TGTGCCAGCAGCCCAGCGGGGGGGCTCTACGAGCAGTACTTC. The variable domain in full, completed from reference TRBV7-9 and TRBJ2-7, reads DTGVSQNPRHKITKRGQNVTFRCDPISEHNRLYWYRQTLGQGPEFLTYFQNEAQLEKSRLLSDRFSAERPKGSFSTLEIQRTEQGDSAMYLCASSPAGGLYEQYFGPGTRLTVT.

The rearrangement links TRBV7-2 to TRBJ2-1; TRBD2 matches 16 bases. Germline assignment: CDR1 SGHTA and CDR2 FQGNSA. The V and J ends lost 3 bases and 4 bases, in that order; junction bases with no gene match: 0. The CDR3 totals 16 residues. CDR3 loop: CASSLGLAGGYNEQFF. CDR3 nucleotides: TGTGCCAGCAGCTTGGGACTAGCGGGGGGGTACAATGAGCAGTTCTTC.

The chain joins TRBV27 to TRBJ2-4; a possible D gene is TRBD2 (6 bases). The V gene lost 4 bases and the J gene lost 1 base, with 20 bases spanning the gap. Germline V gene sequence: CDR1 MNHEY, CDR2 SMNVEV (reference sequence). CDR3 length: 18 residues. CDR3 loop: CASSSPFGAGTAKNIQYF. CDR3 sequence (DNA): TGTGCCAGCAGTTCACCCTTTGGGGCGGGAACTGCCAAAAACATTCAGTACTTC.

The gene calls are TRBV30 and TRBJ2-7, with 13 positions matching TRBD2. The germline V gene encodes CDR1 GTSNPN and CDR2 SVGIG (reference sequence). CDR3 length: 16 amino acids. V lost 0 bases, J lost 3 bases, and 5 bases stayed unmatched. The CDR3 reads CAWSVGLAGDGYEQYF. As DNA, the CDR3 is TGTGCCTGGAGTGTTGGACTAGCGGGAGATGGCTACGAGCAGTACTTC.

The chain combines TRBV5-1 with TRBJ2-7; a possible D gene is TRBD1 (6 bases). The CDR3 runs 15 residues. Trimming left V 0 bases short and J 5 bases short, with 15 bases between. Germline assignment: CDR1 SGHRS and CDR2 YFSETQ. CDR3 nucleotide sequence: TGCGCCAGCAGCTTGGGGACAGTCCCTATCAACGAGCAGTACTTC. It translates to CASSLGTVPINEQYF.

Only a few counts were recorded for this clone. This chain connects TRBV27 to TRBJ2-6; D ambiguous. The CDR3 runs 16 residues. Trimming removed 5 bases from V and 2 bases from J, with 13 bases in between. In germline, CDR1 is MNHEY, CDR2 SMNVEV (reference sequence). In nucleotides, the CDR3 is TGTGCCAGCAGTCATAACTCGGTGGCTGGGGCCAACGTCCTGACTTTC. Translation: CASSHNSVAGANVLTF.

CDR3 bases: TGCGCCAGCAGCCCGCGTACAGGCGGGGGAAAACTGTTTTTT. Translating it yields CASSPRTGGGKLFF. J is TRBJ1-4 and V is TRBV5-1, with D possibly TRBD1 on 5 matching bases. The V gene's germline CDR1 is SGHRS and CDR2 YFSETQ. CDR3 length: 14 amino acids. V lost 4 bases and J 10 bases, leaving 17 bases between the germline ends. The full variable domain, in which reference TRBV5-1 and TRBJ1-4 provide the parts outside the CDR3, is KAGVTQTPRYLIKTRGQQVTLSCSPISGHRSVSWYQQTPGQGLQFLFEYFSETQRNKGNFPGRFSGRQFSNSRSEMNVSTLELGDSALYLCASSPRTGGGKLFFGSGTQLSVL.

This rearrangement joins TRBV13 to TRBJ2-1; unclear D gene. CDR3 size: 16 residues. V lost 0 bases, J lost 0 bases, and 9 bases lay in between. CDR1 and CDR2 (germline): PRHDT, FYEKMQ (reference sequence). This CDR3 reads CASSLGHSSSYNEQFF. DNA of the CDR3: TGTGCCAGCAGCTTAGGCCACTCGAGCTCCTACAATGAGCAGTTCTTC.

The V call is TRBV23-1, the J call TRBJ2-5, with D uncertain. Judging by the DNA end, TRBJ2-7 fits better; the J call may be wrong. TRBV23-1 is an ORF, and what it does is uncertain. CDR3 length: 12 amino acids. CDR3 in amino acids: CASLSLVHEQYF. The CDR3 DNA is TGCGCCAGCCTATCACTCGTCCACGAGCAGTACTTC.

This rearrangement joins TRBV5-6 to TRBJ1-2; D perhaps matches TRBD1 (5 bases). The CDR3 loop spans 14 amino acids. Germline V gene data show CDR1 as SGHDT and CDR2 as YYEEEE. Between the trimmed V and J ends, which lost 0 bases and 8 bases, there was a span of 14 bases. CDR3 amino acids: CASSLGSAGRGYTF. The DNA of the CDR3 is TGTGCCAGCAGCTTGGGGTCGGCAGGGCGAGGCTACACCTTC.

This clone was detected only a few times. The sample carries other DNA sequences with the same CDR3. The V and J genes are TRBV4-1 and TRBJ2-7, with a possible D match to TRBD1 (6 bases). The V gene lost 4 bases and the J gene lost 4 bases, with 11 bases spanning the gap. The CDR3 spans 13 residues. In germline, CDR1 is MGHRA, CDR2 YSYEKL. The CDR3 DNA reads TGCGCCAGCAGCCCTAAACAGGGTTACGAGCAGTACTTC. Translated: CASSPKQGYEQYF.

The chain carries TRBV25-1 and TRBJ2-3, with D unclear. Germline V lookup: CDR1 MGHDK, CDR2 SYGVNS. With 4 bases removed from V and 0 bases from J, the gap between germline ends came to 5 bases. CDR3 length: 13 amino acids. CDR3 in DNA: TGTGCCAGCAGTGCGGAGAGCACAGATACGCAGTATTTT. Its translation is CASSAESTDTQYF.

J is TRBJ1-3 and V is TRBV5-1, with 7 bases that match TRBD1. The CDR3 totals 16 residues. V was clipped by 3 bases and J by 0 bases; unmatched bases: 6. Germline values: CDR1 SGHRS, CDR2 YFSETQ. In DNA form, the CDR3 reads TGCGCCAGCAGCTCTACAGGGGCCAACTCTGGAAACACCATATATTTT. Its protein product is CASSSTGANSGNTIYF.

The chain has TRBV6-4 and TRBJ1-1, with D tentatively TRBD1 (6 bases). V lost 0 bases to trimming and J lost 7 bases, with 12 bases between them. The CDR3 extends over 14 amino acids. The germline gives CDR1 MRHNA, CDR2 SNTAGT. Written as DNA, the CDR3 is TGTGCCAGCAGTGACTCACAGGGTTCGAGTGAAGCTTTCTTT. Protein product: CASSDSQGSSEAFF.

V usage is TRBV5-6 and J usage is TRBJ1-1; D is unresolved. The CDR3 length is 16 residues. CDR1 and CDR2 from the germline V gene are SGHDT and YYEEEE. Trimming took 0 bases from V and 0 from J, leaving 12 bases between them. The CDR3 region is CASSLAGDYMNTEAFF. The DNA of the CDR3 is TGTGCCAGCAGCTTGGCCGGGGATTACATGAACACTGAAGCTTTCTTT.

The V and J genes are TRBV30 and TRBJ2-1; D remains unclear. Trimming removed 2 bases from V and 7 bases from J, with 6 bases in between. The CDR3 has 11 amino acids. Germline CDR1 and CDR2: GTSNPN and SVGIG (reference sequence). The CDR3 region has the DNA TGTGCCTGGAGTCGTCGGAATGAGCAGTTCTTC. This sequence encodes CAWSRRNEQFF.

This chain links TRBV29-1 with TRBJ1-3, with no clear D. This CDR3 contains 14 residues. With 2 bases removed from V and 0 bases from J, the gap between germline ends came to 8 bases. In germline, CDR1 is SQVTM, CDR2 ANQGSEA. In DNA, the CDR3 is TGCAGCGTTGAACAGGTGGACTCTGGAAACACCATATATTTT. Its translation: CSVEQVDSGNTIYF.

V usage is TRBV2 and J usage is TRBJ2-6, with 7 bases aligning to TRBD2. The CDR3 covers 17 residues. V lost 5 bases and J lost 4; bases outside the gene matches: 11. The germline V gene encodes CDR1 SNHLY and CDR2 FYNNEI. The CDR3 region is CASSLTSSRSGANVLTF. CDR3 bases: TGTGCCAGCAGTCTGACTAGCAGCAGATCCGGGGCCAACGTCCTGACTTTC.

This clone appeared a single time. The V and J genes are TRBV6-5 and TRBJ1-2, with no clear D. The CDR3 is 15 residues long. V was cut by 6 bases and J by 1 base, with 15 bases left in between. The germline CDR1 and CDR2 sequences are MNHEY and SVGAGI. The CDR3 DNA sequence: TGTGCCAGCAGCCGGGGAGAAAACCATAACTATGGCTACACCTTC. The encoded protein is CASSRGENHNYGYTF.

The V call is TRBV21-1, the J call TRBJ2-2; no check of the table's D call, TRBD1, against the DNA was made. TRBV21-1 is listed as a pseudogene. This CDR3 region has 17 residues. CDR3 loop: CASSKDPGQGAVVKLFF. The DNA of the CDR3 is TGTGCCAGCAGCAAAGATCCCGGACAGGGGGCTGTAGTGAAGCTGTTTTTT.

The gene calls are TRBV28 and TRBJ1-3, with D uncertain. Germline V gives CDR1 MDHEN, CDR2 SYDVKM. This CDR3 has 16 residues. The V end lost 0 bases, the J end lost 3 bases, and 12 bases lay between the germline ends. This chain's CDR3 is CASSLWTGTDGNTIYF. CDR3 in DNA: TGTGCCAGCAGTTTATGGACGGGAACGGATGGAAACACCATATATTTT. The full variable domain, with the rest looked up from reference TRBV28 and TRBJ1-3, is DVKVTQSSRYLVKRTGEKVFLECVQDMDHENMFWYRQDPGLGLRLIYFSYDVKMKEKGDIPEGYSVSREKKERFSLILESASTNQTSMYLCASSLWTGTDGNTIYFGEGSWLTVV.